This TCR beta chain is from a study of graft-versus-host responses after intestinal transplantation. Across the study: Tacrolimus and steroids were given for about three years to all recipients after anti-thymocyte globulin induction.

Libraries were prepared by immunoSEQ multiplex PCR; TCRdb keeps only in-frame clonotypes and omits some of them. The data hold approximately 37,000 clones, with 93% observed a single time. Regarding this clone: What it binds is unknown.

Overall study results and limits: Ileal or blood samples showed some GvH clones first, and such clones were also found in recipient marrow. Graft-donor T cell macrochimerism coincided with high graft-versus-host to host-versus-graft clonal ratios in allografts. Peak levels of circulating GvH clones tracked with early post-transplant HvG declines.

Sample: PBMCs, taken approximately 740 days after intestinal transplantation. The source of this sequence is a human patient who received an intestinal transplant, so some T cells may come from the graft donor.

The CDR3: CAISESFGGLSGYTF. CDR3 coding DNA: TGTGCCATCAGTGAGTCGTTTGGGGGGTTGAGTGGCTACACCTTC. V and J are TRBV10-3 and TRBJ1-2; the D gene is possibly TRBD1 (5 bases). Germline-derived CDR1 and CDR2 are ENHRY and SYGVKD. V was cut by 0 bases and J by 7 bases, with 15 bases left in between. This CDR3 has 15 amino acids.